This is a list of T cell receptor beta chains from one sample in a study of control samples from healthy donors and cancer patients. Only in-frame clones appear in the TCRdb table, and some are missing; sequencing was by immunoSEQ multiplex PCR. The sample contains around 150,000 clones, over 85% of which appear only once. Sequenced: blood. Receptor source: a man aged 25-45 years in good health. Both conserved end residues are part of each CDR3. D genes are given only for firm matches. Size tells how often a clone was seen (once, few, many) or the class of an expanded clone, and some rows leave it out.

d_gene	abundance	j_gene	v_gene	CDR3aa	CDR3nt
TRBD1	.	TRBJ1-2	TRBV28	CASSDRDRAMKVSGYTF	TGTGCCAGCAGTGACCGGGACAGGGCCATGAAAGTGAGCGGCTACACCTTC
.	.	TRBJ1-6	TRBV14	CASSQVIGSPLHF	TGTGCCAGCAGCCAAGTAATAGGCTCACCCCTCCACTTT
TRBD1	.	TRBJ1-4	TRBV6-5	CASRRDREVGKLFF	TGTGCCAGCAGGCGGGACAGGGAGGTCGGAAAACTGTTTTTT
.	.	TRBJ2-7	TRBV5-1	CASQPNLGGYEQYF	TGCGCCAGCCAGCCTAACCTAGGAGGGTACGAGCAGTACTTC
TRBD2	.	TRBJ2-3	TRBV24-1	CATSESGRRRADTQYF	TGTGCCACCAGTGAGAGCGGGAGGCGCAGGGCAGATACGCAGTATTTT
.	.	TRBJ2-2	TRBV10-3	CAINSENLNTGELFF	TGTGCCATCAACTCCGAGAACCTTAACACCGGGGAGCTGTTTTTT
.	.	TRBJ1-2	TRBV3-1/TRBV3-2	CASSRTDNYGYTF	TGTGCCAGCAGCCGGACGGATAACTATGGCTACACCTTC
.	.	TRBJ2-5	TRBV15	CATSRSLQGGQETQYF	TGTGCCACCAGCAGGTCCCTCCAGGGCGGGCAAGAGACCCAGTACTTC
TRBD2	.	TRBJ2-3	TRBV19	CASSTPGLVGGDTQYF	TGTGCCAGTAGTACGCCGGGACTAGTCGGGGGAGATACGCAGTATTTT
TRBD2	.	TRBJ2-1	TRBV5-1	CASSWGSGLAGRGAHNEQFF	TGCGCCAGCAGCTGGGGGTCAGGACTAGCGGGAAGAGGGGCCCATAATGAGCAGTTCTTC
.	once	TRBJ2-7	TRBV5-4	CASSLAGTGEQYF	TGTGCCAGCAGCTTGGCTGGAACTGGGGAGCAGTACTTC
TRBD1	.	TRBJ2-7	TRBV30	CAWSGQAAGYEQYF	TGTGCCTGGAGCGGACAGGCTGCTGGCTACGAGCAGTACTTC
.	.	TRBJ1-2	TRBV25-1	CASSELDYGYTF	TGTGCCAGCAGTGAATTGGACTATGGCTACACCTTC
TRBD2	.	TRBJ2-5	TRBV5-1	CASSLGSGVFGETQYF	TGCGCCAGCAGCTTGGGTAGCGGGGTATTCGGAGAGACCCAGTACTTC
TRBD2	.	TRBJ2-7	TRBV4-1	CASSQDLAGVYEQYF	TGCGCCAGCAGCCAAGATCTAGCGGGAGTTTACGAGCAGTACTTC
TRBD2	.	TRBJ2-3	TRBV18	CASSPRVAGVTDTQYF	TGTGCCAGCTCACCCCGGGTAGCGGGGGTAACAGATACGCAGTATTTT
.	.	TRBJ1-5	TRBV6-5	CASRAGVNQPQHF	TGTGCCAGCAGGGCAGGGGTCAATCAGCCCCAGCATTTT
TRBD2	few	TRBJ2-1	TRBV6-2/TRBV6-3	CASSYSGTSGSFTFF	TGTGCCAGCAGTTACTCCGGGACTAGCGGGAGTTTTACCTTCTTC